The 13 T cell receptor beta chains in this list originate from one sample, sequenced in a study of response to subunit inactivated influenza vaccine. TCRdb called the RT-PCR reads again in MiXCR, with one record for every CDR3 protein. The data hold 150,000 to 200,000 distinct CDR3 sequences, with around a tenth observed a single time. Sequenced material: CD8+ T cells sorted from PBMCs, taken less than 30 months after vaccination. The receptors here all came from a man between 50 and 70 years old who received an inactivated influenza vaccine.

This clonotype has only a few counts. The V gene is TRBV7-9, the J gene TRBJ2-2; 9 bases fit TRBD1. CDR1 is SEHNR, CDR2 FQNEAQ, per germline (reference sequence). This CDR3 is built from 16 residues. Germline trimming cut 4 bases from V and 3 bases from J; bases unmatched to any gene: 6. The CDR3 DNA follows: TGTGCCAGCAGCTCATGGACAGGGGTGGACACCGGGGAGCTGTTTTTT. Protein product: CASSSWTGVDTGELFF.

This clonotype occurred many times. The V gene is TRBV29-1, the J gene TRBJ2-2; perhaps TRBD2 as D (6 bases). CDR1 and CDR2 from the germline V gene are SQVTM and ANQGSEA. Trimming removed 4 bases at V and 5 bases at J, with 11 bases between. The CDR3 is made up of 13 amino acids. The CDR3: CSVGVAETGELFF. In DNA, the CDR3 is TGCAGCGTTGGAGTAGCGGAGACCGGGGAGCTGTTTTTT.

This clonotype was recorded at least ten times. The V and J genes are TRBV7-9 and TRBJ1-2, with 8 bases matching TRBD1. The CDR3 loop spans 16 amino acids. Germline V lookup: CDR1 SEHNR, CDR2 FQNEAQ (reference sequence). V lost 0 bases, J lost 5 bases, and 8 bases stayed unmatched. The CDR3 region is CASSLARGQGGYGYTF. CDR3 DNA sequence: TGTGCCAGCAGCTTAGCGCGAGGACAGGGAGGGTATGGCTACACCTTC. Full variable domain (rest looked up from reference TRBV7-9 and TRBJ1-2): DTGVSQNPRHKITKRGQNVTFRCDPISEHNRLYWYRQTLGQGPEFLTYFQNEAQLEKSRLLSDRFSAERPKGSFSTLEIQRTEQGDSAMYLCASSLARGQGGYGYTFGSGTRLTVV.

CDR3 amino acids: CASSSTGIQFF. CDR3 DNA sequence: TGTGCCAGCAGTTCTACCGGGATCCAGTTCTTC. This rearrangement joins TRBV27 to TRBJ2-1; perhaps TRBD2 as D (5 bases). The germline V gene has CDR1 MNHEY and CDR2 SMNVEV (reference sequence). The CDR3 is made up of 11 amino acids. Trimming took 4 bases from V and 13 from J, leaving 11 bases between them.

The chain employs TRBV10-2 and TRBJ2-1, with TRBD2 matching over 8 bases. V trimming: 6 bases; J trimming: 2 bases; junction bases outside the gene matches: 9. The CDR3 totals 16 residues. Germline V gene lookup returns CDR1 WSHSY and CDR2 SAAADI. CDR3: CASSPTSGMTYNEQFF. The CDR3 DNA reads TGCGCCAGCAGCCCAACTAGCGGAATGACCTACAATGAGCAGTTCTTC.

This chain connects TRBV2 to TRBJ1-4; D is possibly TRBD1 (5 bases). This CDR3 comprises 14 residues. Germline values: CDR1 SNHLY, CDR2 FYNNEI. Between the trimmed V and J ends, which lost 7 bases and 5 bases, there was a span of 14 bases. CDR3 sequence reads: CASTETALNEKLFF. The CDR3 region has the DNA TGTGCCAGCACGGAGACAGCCCTGAATGAAAAACTGTTTTTT. Full variable domain (outside the CDR3, taken from reference TRBV2 and TRBJ1-4): EPEVTQTPSHQVTQMGQEVILRCVPISNHLYFYWYRQILGQKVEFLVSFYNNEISEKSEIFDDQFSVERPDGSNFTLKIRSTKLEDSAMYFCASTETALNEKLFFGSGTQLSVL.

This clonotype was observed a handful of times. V usage is TRBV5-1 and J usage is TRBJ1-1; D ambiguous. CDR1 and CDR2 from the germline V gene are SGHRS and YFSETQ. The V end was cut by 2 bases, the J end by 6 bases, with 14 bases between. The length of the CDR3 is 14 residues. The CDR3: CASSLEGGYPEAFF. The CDR3, as DNA: TGCGCCAGCAGCTTAGAAGGAGGGTACCCTGAAGCTTTCTTT.

This clonotype was counted only a few times. The rearrangement links TRBV28 to TRBJ2-1; D is possibly TRBD1 (5 bases). The CDR3 is 17 amino acids. Germline lookup yields CDR1 MDHEN and CDR2 SYDVKM. V dropped 4 bases and J dropped 0 bases, with 16 bases sitting between them. CDR3 DNA: TGTGCCAGCAGTTCCTTCATGGGGCCCAGCTCCTACAATGAGCAGTTCTTC. Translated, it gives CASSSFMGPSSYNEQFF.

The CDR3 region is CSARGGDLYNSPLHF. The CDR3 region has the DNA TGCAGTGCTAGAGGGGGAGACCTATATAATTCACCCCTCCACTTT. The chain carries TRBV20-1 and TRBJ1-6; D remains unclear. V lost 1 base to trimming and J lost 4 bases, with 11 bases between them. There are 15 residues in the CDR3. The germline CDR1 and CDR2 sequences are DFQATT and SNEGSKA (reference sequence).

The chain has TRBV11-2 and TRBJ2-7; 9 nucleotides line up with TRBD1. J gave up 5 bases and V 5 bases, and 4 bases lay outside the gene matches. This CDR3 spans 13 amino acids. The V gene's germline CDR1 is SGHAT and CDR2 FQNNGV. Here the CDR3 reads CASSPGTGNEQYF. The DNA of the CDR3 is TGTGCCAGCAGCCCGGGGACAGGGAACGAGCAGTACTTC.

The table lists this clonotype with many counts. The chain couples TRBV10-3 to TRBJ2-7; no reliable D call. CDR3 length equals 14 residues. V lost 2 bases to trimming and J lost 2 bases, with 10 bases between them. Per germline, CDR1 ENHRY and CDR2 SYGVKD. CDR3 region: CAISEDRVAYEQYF. The CDR3 DNA reads as TGTGCCATCAGTGAGGACCGGGTAGCCTACGAGCAGTACTTC.

This chain links TRBV5-1 with TRBJ2-5; 8 bases match TRBD1. The V segment lost 1 base and the J segment 4 bases; nucleotides outside the gene matches: 15. The germline V gene encodes CDR1 SGHRS and CDR2 YFSETQ. The CDR3 consists of 18 residues. CDR3 in amino acids: CASSLQGQVGLGVETQYF. DNA of the CDR3: TGCGCCAGCAGCTTGCAGGGACAGGTGGGACTTGGAGTAGAGACCCAGTACTTC.

This clonotype occurred a few times. This sequence joins TRBV12-3 or TRBV12-4 and TRBJ1-6; perhaps TRBD1 as D (6 bases). V lost 6 bases to trimming and J lost 2 bases, with 11 bases between them. The CDR3 runs 15 residues. DNA of the CDR3: TGTGCCAGCAGACCTAAGGGGGCCTATAATTCACCCCTCCACTTT. Translated, it gives CASRPKGAYNSPLHF.